This is a list of T cell receptor beta chains from one sample in a study of T cell clones after liver transplantation. Profiled with immunoSEQ multiplex PCR; TCRdb holds only in-frame clones, not every one. The table lists 45,000 to 60,000 clones, about nine tenths of them singletons, with around 14% in the top ten. Sample: CD8+ T cells from blood, taken 12 months after liver transplant. The source of these receptors is a human patient who received a liver transplant. Certain T cells may be donor cells from the graft. The CDR3 runs from the conserved cysteine through the conserved F or W. A D gene is named only where the DNA matches it firmly. Size is stated for part of the rows, as once, few or many counts, or as a class when the clone is expanded.

v_call	j_call	d_call	clone_size	cdr3_aa	cdr3_nt
TRBV9	TRBJ2-1	TRBD2	once	CASSVGSGSINEQFF	TGTGCCAGCAGCGTAGGTAGCGGGAGCATCAATGAGCAGTTCTTC
TRBV5-1	TRBJ2-1	NA	NA	CASSLAGSYNEQFF	TGCGCCAGCAGCTTGGCGGGCTCCTACAATGAGCAGTTCTTC
TRBV7-2	TRBJ2-1	TRBD2	NA	CASSLDPRLAGGIYNEQFF	TGTGCCAGCAGCTTAGACCCTCGACTAGCGGGAGGTATCTACAATGAGCAGTTCTTC
TRBV27	TRBJ1-2	NA	once	CASSLSAQGPRGYGYTF	TGTGCCAGCAGTTTATCGGCGCAGGGGCCCAGAGGGTATGGCTACACCTTC
TRBV4-3	TRBJ2-3	TRBD2	NA	CASSQLASGSTDTQYF	TGCGCCAGCAGCCAATTGGCTAGCGGGAGCACAGATACGCAGTATTTT
TRBV14	TRBJ1-3	NA	NA	CASSLDSTEDTIYF	TGTGCCAGCAGCCTGGACAGTACGGAGGACACCATATATTTT
TRBV9	TRBJ1-1	NA	few	CASSVGGADTEAFF	TGTGCCAGCAGCGTAGGGGGGGCGGACACTGAAGCTTTCTTT
TRBV19	TRBJ1-1	NA	NA	CASSWGGTTEAFF	TGTGCCAGTAGTTGGGGGGGGACCACTGAAGCTTTCTTT
TRBV15	TRBJ2-1	TRBD2	NA	CATSKASGNPYYNEQFF	TGTGCCACCAGCAAAGCTAGCGGGAACCCCTACTACAATGAGCAGTTCTTC
TRBV5-6	TRBJ2-2	NA	NA	CASINFNAGELFF	TGTGCCAGCATCAACTTTAACGCCGGGGAGCTGTTTTTT
TRBV27	TRBJ1-1	NA	NA	CASADYLVGDRDTEAFF	TGTGCCAGTGCTGATTACTTGGTGGGGGATCGGGACACTGAAGCTTTCTTT
TRBV28	TRBJ2-5	NA	NA	CASSFRETQYF	TGTGCCAGCAGTTTCAGAGAGACCCAGTACTTC
TRBV4-1	TRBJ2-7	TRBD1	NA	CASSQEGTAYYEQYF	TGCGCCAGCAGCCAAGAAGGGACAGCCTACTACGAGCAGTACTTC
TRBV6-1	TRBJ1-1	TRBD1	NA	CASSFAGGSTEAFF	TGTGCCAGCAGTTTCGCAGGGGGTAGCACTGAAGCTTTCTTT
TRBV19	TRBJ2-3	TRBD1	NA	CASSIDGRQGAGVTDTQYF	TGTGCCAGTAGTATAGATGGGAGACAGGGGGCAGGGGTCACAGATACGCAGTATTTT
TRBV28	TRBJ2-7	NA	once	CASGIGGPQYF	TGTGCCAGCGGCATCGGGGGGCCCCAGTACTTC
TRBV7-9	TRBJ2-7	NA	NA	CASSLVSETYEQYF	TGTGCCAGCAGCTTAGTATCGGAGACCTACGAGCAGTACTTC
TRBV27	TRBJ2-3	TRBD2	NA	CASSFLAAGRSDTQYF	TGTGCCAGCAGTTTCCTAGCGGCGGGAAGGTCAGATACGCAGTATTTT
TRBV7-9	TRBJ2-1	NA	NA	CASRHGPDEQFF	TGTGCCAGCAGGCACGGTCCGGATGAGCAGTTCTTC
TRBV23-1	TRBJ1-1	NA	NA	CASSPRLNTEAFF	TGCGCCAGCAGTCCCCGCTTGAACACTGAAGCTTTCTTT
TRBV11-2	TRBJ2-7	NA	NA	CASSWAPGPYEQYF	TGTGCCAGCAGCTGGGCCCCGGGGCCCTACGAGCAGTACTTC
TRBV27	TRBJ2-7	NA	NA	CASSLGVGGYEQYF	TGTGCCAGCAGTTTAGGGGTGGGGGGCTACGAGCAGTACTTC
TRBV19	TRBJ1-2	NA	NA	CASSPGRIYGYTF	TGTGCCAGTAGTCCGGGACGGATCTATGGCTACACCTTC
TRBV27	TRBJ1-1	NA	NA	CASSLSARTEAFF	TGTGCCAGCAGTTTATCCGCACGCACTGAAGCTTTCTTT
TRBV27	TRBJ2-1	TRBD2	NA	CASSLAGGPYNEQFF	TGTGCCAGCAGTTTGGCGGGAGGGCCCTACAATGAGCAGTTCTTC
TRBV6-6	TRBJ1-1	TRBD1	NA	CASSKWTGEMNTEAFF	TGTGCCAGCAGTAAATGGACAGGGGAAATGAACACTGAAGCTTTCTTT
TRBV6-6	TRBJ2-7	NA	NA	CASSYSPDQGEQYF	TGTGCCAGCAGTTACTCGCCGGACCAGGGCGAGCAGTACTTC
TRBV19	TRBJ1-1	NA	NA	CASNPGTQVEAFF	TGTGCCAGTAACCCCGGGACACAAGTTGAAGCTTTCTTT
TRBV27	TRBJ2-3	TRBD1	NA	CASGQGNLDTQYF	TGTGCCAGTGGACAGGGGAATCTAGATACGCAGTATTTT
TRBV5-8	TRBJ2-3	NA	NA	CASRLDYTQYF	TGTGCCAGCAGGCTGGATTATACGCAGTATTTT
TRBV19	TRBJ2-1	NA	NA	CASSIDSITVRPNEQFF	TGTGCCAGTAGTATCGACAGCATCACAGTTCGGCCCAATGAGCAGTTCTTC
TRBV29-1	TRBJ2-1	TRBD2	NA	CSVEEPSGKSYNEQFF	TGCAGCGTTGAAGAACCCAGCGGGAAGTCCTACAATGAGCAGTTCTTC
TRBV6-1	TRBJ1-3	NA	few	CANNPSISPGNTIYF	TGTGCCAACAACCCCTCCATATCCCCTGGAAACACCATATATTTT
TRBV9	TRBJ1-1	NA	NA	CASSVLEADEAFF	TGTGCCAGCAGCGTCCTTGAGGCGGATGAAGCTTTCTTT
TRBV7-9	TRBJ2-4	NA	NA	CASSSKMLAKNIQYF	TGTGCCAGCAGCTCGAAGATGCTAGCCAAAAACATTCAGTACTTC
TRBV7-9	TRBJ1-2	TRBD1	NA	CASRSGTDAFGYTF	TGTGCCAGCAGATCAGGGACAGACGCCTTTGGCTACACCTTC
TRBV6-4	TRBJ2-1	NA	NA	CASSDEVHNEQFF	TGTGCCAGCAGTGACGAGGTGCATAATGAGCAGTTCTTC
TRBV29-1	TRBJ2-1	TRBD2	few	CSVTGLRIYNEQFF	TGCAGCGTTACGGGACTACGTATCTACAATGAGCAGTTCTTC
TRBV11-2	TRBJ2-7	NA	NA	CASAWTGSYEQYF	TGTGCCAGCGCCTGGACGGGAAGCTACGAGCAGTACTTC
TRBV5-1	TRBJ2-7	TRBD2	NA	CASSNGGRLSYEQYF	TGCGCCAGCAGTAACGGGGGGAGACTCTCCTACGAGCAGTACTTC